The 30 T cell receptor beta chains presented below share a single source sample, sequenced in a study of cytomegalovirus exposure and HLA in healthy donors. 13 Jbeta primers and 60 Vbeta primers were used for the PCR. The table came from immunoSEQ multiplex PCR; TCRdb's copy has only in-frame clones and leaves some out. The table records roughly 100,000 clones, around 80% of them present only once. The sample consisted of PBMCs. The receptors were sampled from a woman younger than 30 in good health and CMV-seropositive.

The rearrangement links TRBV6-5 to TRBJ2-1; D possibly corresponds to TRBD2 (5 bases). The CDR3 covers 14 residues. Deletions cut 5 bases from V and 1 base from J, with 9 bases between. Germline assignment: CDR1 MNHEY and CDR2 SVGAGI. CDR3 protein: CASSEGKSYNEQFF. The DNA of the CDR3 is TGTGCCAGCAGTGAGGGTAAATCCTACAATGAGCAGTTCTTC.

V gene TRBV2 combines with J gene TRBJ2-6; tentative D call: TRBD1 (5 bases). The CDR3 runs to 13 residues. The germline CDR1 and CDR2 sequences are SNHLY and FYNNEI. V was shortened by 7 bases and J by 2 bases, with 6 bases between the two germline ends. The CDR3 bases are TGTGCCAGCACCAGGGCTGGGGCCAACGTCCTGACTTTC. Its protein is CASTRAGANVLTF.

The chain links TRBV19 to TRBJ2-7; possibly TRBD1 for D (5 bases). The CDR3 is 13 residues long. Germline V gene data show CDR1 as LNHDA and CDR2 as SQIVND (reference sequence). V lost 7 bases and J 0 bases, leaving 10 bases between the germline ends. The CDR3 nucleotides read TGTGCCAGTACTCCAGGGCCCTCCTACGAGCAGTACTTC. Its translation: CASTPGPSYEQYF.

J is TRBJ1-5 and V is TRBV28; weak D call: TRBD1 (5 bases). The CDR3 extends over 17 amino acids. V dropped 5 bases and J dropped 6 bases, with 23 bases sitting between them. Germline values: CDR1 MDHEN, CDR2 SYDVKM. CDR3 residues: CASSPYRRPALGQPQHF. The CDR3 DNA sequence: TGTGCCAGCAGTCCGTACAGGCGCCCAGCCTTAGGTCAGCCCCAGCATTTT.

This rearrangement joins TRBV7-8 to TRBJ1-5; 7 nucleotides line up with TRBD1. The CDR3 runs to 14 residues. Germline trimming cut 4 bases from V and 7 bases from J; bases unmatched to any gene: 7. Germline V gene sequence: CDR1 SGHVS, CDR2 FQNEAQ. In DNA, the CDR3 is TGTGCCAGCAGCTCGACAGGGCCCGGGCAGCCCCAGCATTTT. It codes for CASSSTGPGQPQHF.

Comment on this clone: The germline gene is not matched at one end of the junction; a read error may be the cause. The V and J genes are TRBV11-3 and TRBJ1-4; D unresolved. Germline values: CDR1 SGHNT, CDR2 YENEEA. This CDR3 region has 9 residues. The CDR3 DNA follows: TGTGCCAGCAGCTTAGATCGAGAATTT. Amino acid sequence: CASSLDREF.

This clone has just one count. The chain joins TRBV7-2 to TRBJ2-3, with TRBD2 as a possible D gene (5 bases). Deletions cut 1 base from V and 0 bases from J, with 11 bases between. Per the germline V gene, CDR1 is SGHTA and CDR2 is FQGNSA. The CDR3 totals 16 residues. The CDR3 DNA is TGTGCCAGCAGCTTAGGTCAGCGGAAAAGCACAGATACGCAGTATTTT. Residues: CASSLGQRKSTDTQYF.

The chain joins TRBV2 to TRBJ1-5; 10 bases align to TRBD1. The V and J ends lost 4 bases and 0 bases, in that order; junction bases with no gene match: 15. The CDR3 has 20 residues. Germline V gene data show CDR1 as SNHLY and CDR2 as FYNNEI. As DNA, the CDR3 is TGTGCCAGCAGTGGAGGGCACAGACAGGGGGCATGGGGTAGCAATCAGCCCCAGCATTTT. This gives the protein CASSGGHRQGAWGSNQPQHF.

CDR3 sequence: CASSSPSSYEQYF. In nucleotides, the CDR3 is TGTGCCAGCAGTTCCCCCAGCTCCTACGAGCAGTACTTC. J is TRBJ2-7 and V is TRBV28; D gene unclear. The CDR3 totals 13 residues. With 4 bases removed from V and 0 bases from J, the gap between germline ends came to 7 bases. Germline CDR1 reads MDHEN; CDR2 reads SYDVKM.

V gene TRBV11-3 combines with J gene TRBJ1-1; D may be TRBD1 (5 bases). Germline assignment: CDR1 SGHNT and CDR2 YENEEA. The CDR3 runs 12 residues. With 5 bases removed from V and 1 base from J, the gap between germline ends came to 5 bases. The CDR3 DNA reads TGTGCCAGCAGCCAGGGGAACACTGAAGCTTTCTTT. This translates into CASSQGNTEAFF.

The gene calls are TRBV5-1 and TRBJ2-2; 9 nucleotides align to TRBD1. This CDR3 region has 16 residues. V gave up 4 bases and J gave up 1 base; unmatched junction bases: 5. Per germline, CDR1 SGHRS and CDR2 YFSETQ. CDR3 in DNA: TGCGCCAGCAGCCCGGACAGGGGAGTGAACACCGGGGAGCTGTTTTTT. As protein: CASSPDRGVNTGELFF.

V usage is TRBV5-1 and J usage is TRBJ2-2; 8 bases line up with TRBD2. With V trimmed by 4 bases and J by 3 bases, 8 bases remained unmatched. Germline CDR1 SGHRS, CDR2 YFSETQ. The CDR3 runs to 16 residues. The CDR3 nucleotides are TGCGCCAGCAGCCTAGGACTAGCAACGCACACCGGGGAGCTGTTTTTT. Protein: CASSLGLATHTGELFF.

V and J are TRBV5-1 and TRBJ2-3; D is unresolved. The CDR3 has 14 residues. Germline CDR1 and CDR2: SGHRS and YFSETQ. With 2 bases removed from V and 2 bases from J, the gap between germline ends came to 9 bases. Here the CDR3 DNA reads TGCGCCAGCAGCTTCGAACAGCTCACAGATACGCAGTATTTT. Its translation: CASSFEQLTDTQYF.

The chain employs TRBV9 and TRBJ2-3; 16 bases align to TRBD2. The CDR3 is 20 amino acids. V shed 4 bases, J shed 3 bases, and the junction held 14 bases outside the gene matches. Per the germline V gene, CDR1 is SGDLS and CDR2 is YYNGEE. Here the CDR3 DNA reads TGTGCCAGCAGCAACTACCTTCGGGGGACTAGCGGGAGGGCAACAGATACGCAGTATTTT. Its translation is CASSNYLRGTSGRATDTQYF. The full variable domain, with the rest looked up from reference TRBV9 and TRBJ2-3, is DSGVTQTPKHLITATGQRVTLRCSPRSGDLSVYWYQQSLDQGLQFLIQYYNGEERAKGNILERFSAQQFPDLHSELNLSSLELGDSALYFCASSNYLRGTSGRATDTQYFGPGTRLTVL.

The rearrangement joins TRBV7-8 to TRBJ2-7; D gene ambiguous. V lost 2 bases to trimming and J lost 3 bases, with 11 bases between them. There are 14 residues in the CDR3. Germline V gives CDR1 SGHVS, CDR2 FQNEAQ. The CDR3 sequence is CASSLRETDYEQYF. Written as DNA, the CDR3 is TGTGCCAGCAGCTTACGAGAAACAGACTACGAGCAGTACTTC.

The CDR3, as DNA: TGTGCCAGCAGTTACTCGCCGGGGGGCGGTGACACCTTC. Translation gives CASSYSPGGGDTF. The genes are TRBV6-5 and TRBJ1-2; D may be TRBD1 (6 bases). This CDR3 is built from 13 residues. Trimming left V 0 bases short and J 12 bases short, with 14 bases between. Germline V gene data show CDR1 as MNHEY and CDR2 as SVGAGI.

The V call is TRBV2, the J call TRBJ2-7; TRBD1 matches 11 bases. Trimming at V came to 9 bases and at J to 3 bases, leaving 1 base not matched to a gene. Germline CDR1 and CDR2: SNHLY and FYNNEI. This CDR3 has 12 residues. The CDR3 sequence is CARGTGGYEQYF. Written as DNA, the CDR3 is TGTGCCAGAGGGACAGGGGGCTACGAGCAGTACTTC.

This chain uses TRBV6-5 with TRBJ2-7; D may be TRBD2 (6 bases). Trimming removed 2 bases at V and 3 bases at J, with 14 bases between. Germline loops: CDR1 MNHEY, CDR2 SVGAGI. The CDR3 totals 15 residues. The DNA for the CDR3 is TGTGCCAGCAGTTACGAGGCTAGCGCCTTCTACGAGCAGTACTTC. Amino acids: CASSYEASAFYEQYF.

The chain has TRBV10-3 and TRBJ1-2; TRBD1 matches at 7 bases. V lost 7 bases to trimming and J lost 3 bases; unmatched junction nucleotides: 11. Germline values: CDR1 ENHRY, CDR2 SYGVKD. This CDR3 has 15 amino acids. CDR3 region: CAITSGQVVDYGYTF. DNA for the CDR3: TGTGCCATCACCAGTGGACAGGTAGTCGACTATGGCTACACCTTC.

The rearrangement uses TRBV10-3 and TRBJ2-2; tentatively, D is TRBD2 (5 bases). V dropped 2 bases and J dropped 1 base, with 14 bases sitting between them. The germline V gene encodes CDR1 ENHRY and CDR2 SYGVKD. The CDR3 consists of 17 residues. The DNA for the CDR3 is TGTGCCATCAGTGAGCGTCTCCTAGCTGGGAACACCGGGGAGCTGTTTTTT. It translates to CAISERLLAGNTGELFF.

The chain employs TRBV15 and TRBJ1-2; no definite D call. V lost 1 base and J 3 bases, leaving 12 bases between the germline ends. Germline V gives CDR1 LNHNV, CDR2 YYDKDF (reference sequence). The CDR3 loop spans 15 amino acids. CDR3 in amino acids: CATSRGLSGDYGYTF. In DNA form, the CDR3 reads TGTGCCACCAGCAGAGGCCTCTCGGGTGACTATGGCTACACCTTC. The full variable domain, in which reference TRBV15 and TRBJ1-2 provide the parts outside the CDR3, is DAMVIQNPRYQVTQFGKPVTLSCSQTLNHNVMYWYQQKSSQAPKLLFHYYDKDFNNEADTPDNFQSRRPNTSFCFLDIRSPGLGDTAMYLCATSRGLSGDYGYTFGSGTRLTVV.

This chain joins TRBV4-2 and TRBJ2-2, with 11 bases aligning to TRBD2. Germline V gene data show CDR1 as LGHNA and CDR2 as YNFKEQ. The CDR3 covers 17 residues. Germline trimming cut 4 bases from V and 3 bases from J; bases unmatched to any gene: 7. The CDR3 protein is CASSPYSGRADTGELFF. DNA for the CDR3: TGTGCCAGCAGCCCTTATAGCGGGAGGGCCGACACCGGGGAGCTGTTTTTT.

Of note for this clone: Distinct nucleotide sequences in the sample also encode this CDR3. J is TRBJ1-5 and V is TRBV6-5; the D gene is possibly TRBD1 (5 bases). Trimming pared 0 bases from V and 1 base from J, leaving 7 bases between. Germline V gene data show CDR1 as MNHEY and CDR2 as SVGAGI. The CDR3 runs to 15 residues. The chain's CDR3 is CASSYSGGSNQPQHF. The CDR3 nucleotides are TGTGCCAGCAGTTACTCGGGGGGGAGCAATCAGCCCCAGCATTTT.

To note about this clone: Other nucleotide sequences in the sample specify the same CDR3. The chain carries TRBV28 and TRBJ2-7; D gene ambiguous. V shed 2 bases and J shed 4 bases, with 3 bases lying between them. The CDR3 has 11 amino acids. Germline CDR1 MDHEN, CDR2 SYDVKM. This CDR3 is CASSLRYEQYF. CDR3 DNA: TGTGCCAGCAGTTTACGTTACGAGCAGTACTTC.

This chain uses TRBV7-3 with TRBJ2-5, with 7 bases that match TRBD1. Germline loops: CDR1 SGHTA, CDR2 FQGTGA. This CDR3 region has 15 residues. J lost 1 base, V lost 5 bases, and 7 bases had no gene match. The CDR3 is CASSEGDRFQETQYF. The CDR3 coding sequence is TGTGCCAGCAGCGAAGGGGACAGATTCCAAGAGACCCAGTACTTC. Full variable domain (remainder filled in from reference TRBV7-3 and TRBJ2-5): GAGVSQTPSNKVTEKGKYVELRCDPISGHTALYWYRQSLGQGPEFLIYFQGTGAADDSGLPNDRFFAVRPEGSVSTLKIQRTERGDSAVYLCASSEGDRFQETQYFGPGTRLLVL.

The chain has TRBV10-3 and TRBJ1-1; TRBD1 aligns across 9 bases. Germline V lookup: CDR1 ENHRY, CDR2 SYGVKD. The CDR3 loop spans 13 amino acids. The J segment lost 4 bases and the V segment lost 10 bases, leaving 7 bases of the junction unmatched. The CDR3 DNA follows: TGTGCCACCCAACAGGGGGCCGGCACTGAAGCTTTCTTT. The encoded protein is CATQQGAGTEAFF.

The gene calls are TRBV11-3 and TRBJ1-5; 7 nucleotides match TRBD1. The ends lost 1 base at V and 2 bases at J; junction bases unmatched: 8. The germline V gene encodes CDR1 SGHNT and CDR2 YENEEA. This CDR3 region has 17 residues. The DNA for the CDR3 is TGTGCCAGCAGCTTAGGTTGTGGAACAGGGGGCAATCAGCCCCAGCATTTT. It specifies CASSLGCGTGGNQPQHF.

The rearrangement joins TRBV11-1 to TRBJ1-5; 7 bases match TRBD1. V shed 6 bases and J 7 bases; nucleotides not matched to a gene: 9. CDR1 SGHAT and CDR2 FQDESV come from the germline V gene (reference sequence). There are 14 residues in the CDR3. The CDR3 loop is CASSPTGNRQPQHF. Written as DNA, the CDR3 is TGTGCCAGCAGTCCGACAGGGAATCGGCAGCCCCAGCATTTT. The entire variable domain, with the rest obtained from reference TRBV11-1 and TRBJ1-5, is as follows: EAEVAQSPRYKITEKSQAVAFWCDPISGHATLYWYRQILGQGPELLVQFQDESVVDDSQLPKDRFSAERLKGVDSTLKIQPAELGDSAMYLCASSPTGNRQPQHFGDGTRLSIL.

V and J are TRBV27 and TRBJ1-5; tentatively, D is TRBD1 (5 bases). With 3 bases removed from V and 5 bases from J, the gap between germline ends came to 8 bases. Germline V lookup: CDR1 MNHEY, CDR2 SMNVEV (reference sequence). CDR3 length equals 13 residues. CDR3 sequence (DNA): TGTGCCAGCAGTTTCGGGGGGGATCAGCCCCAGCATTTT. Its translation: CASSFGGDQPQHF.

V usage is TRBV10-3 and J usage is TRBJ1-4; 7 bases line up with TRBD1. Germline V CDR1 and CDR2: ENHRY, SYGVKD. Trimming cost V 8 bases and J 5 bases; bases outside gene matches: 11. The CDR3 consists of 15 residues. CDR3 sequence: CAIGSGTAENEKLFF. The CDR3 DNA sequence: TGTGCCATCGGTTCAGGGACAGCAGAAAATGAAAAACTGTTTTTT.